This TCR beta chain was identified in a study of blood T cell repertoires in COVID-19. Whole-study context: Samples representing acute and convalescent COVID-19 were sourced from the United States, Italy and Spain.

The protocol was immunoSEQ multiplex PCR, while the TCRdb copy is restricted to in-frame clones and leaves out a portion. The sample includes a few hundred thousand clones, around 91% of them seen just once. Germline V gene sequence: CDR1 MNHEY, CDR2 SMNVEV (reference sequence). The length of the CDR3 is 14 residues. Trimming pared 6 bases from V and 0 bases from J, leaving 10 bases between. The receptor was derived from a man aged 18 to 35 who had recovered from COVID-19. The chain employs TRBV27 and TRBJ2-3, with unresolved D. Sequencing was performed on PBMCs or T cells enriched from blood (not recorded which). In nucleotides, the CDR3 is TGTGCCAGCAGGGCCTACAGCAGCACAGATACGCAGTATTTT. Translated: CASRAYSSTDTQYF.